The T cell receptor (beta chain) described here comes from a study of blood T cell repertoires in COVID-19 (dated by TCRdb to 2018 to 2020). With regard to the full study: The collaborator samples originated in the United States, Italy and Spain and spanned the acute and convalescent phases of COVID-19. Deeply sampled blood TCRbeta repertoires from subjects exposed to, actively infected with, or recovered from COVID-19 were included in the dataset. Where HLA class I and class II types were available, the types were taken from metadata supplied by the sample provider, not from assay-based typing. The material from the prospective study consisted of cDNA or gDNA derived from T cells, B-cell-depleted T cells, or PBMCs. The samples were drawn from two sources: the first 160 participants of the ongoing ImmuneRACE study, and 1,200 or so subjects contributed by 6 global collaborators. Sample metadata almost always included a de-identified subject ID, COVID-19 status, age in years and sex. The repertoires were released in a freely available public database meant as a resource for research on the immune response to SARS-CoV-2.

TCRbeta CDR3 regions were amplified from genomic DNA by means of the immunoSEQ Assay, a bias-controlled multiplex PCR. The authors' analysis ran thus. Nucleated cell counts per sample were estimated from amplification of reference gene primers within the assay. To quantify the absolute abundance of each unique TCRbeta CDR3 rearrangement, sequence reads were collapsed and filtered. For each sample, productive Simpson clonality was calculated as the square root of Simpson's diversity index across productive rearrangements. TCRdb obtained this table from immuneACCESS and retained in-frame rearrangements with V and J assigned. These tables miss some clones; where compared with another copy, unresolved V genes account for less than half of the shortfall, and the remainder is unexplained. V and J calls and clone size come straight from that table; D and trimming were deduced from the DNA. Present in this sample are tens of thousands of clones, around 76% of which were seen just once. Around 15% of the sample comes from the top ten.

CDR1 and CDR2 (MDHEN, SYDVKM) derive from the germline V gene. There are 12 amino acids in the CDR3, from cysteine to phenylalanine inclusive. The retained sequence is limited to the CDR3, 36 bases, with the frame set at the first base. The junction carries 10 bases between V and J, which are trimmed by 6 bases and 10 bases respectively. On the study overall, not on this receptor specifically: The amount of clinical and demographic metadata varied by source and participant and was provided uncurated.

Whole blood was collected in K2EDTA tubes by collaborating institutions according to the institutions' own protocols. For TCRbeta analysis, collaborators shipped samples as frozen whole blood, isolated PBMCs, or DNA extracted from either of those sample types. As to this clone: Its antigen specificity is not known. Base-call qualities are not available, and no considerably larger clone is one nucleotide away.

Sequenced input: peripheral blood. Rearrangement joined TRBV28 to TRBJ1-6, with the identity of the D gene unclear. The TCR originated in an elderly woman with acute or convalescent COVID-19. The DNA is TGTGCCAGCAGGCTACTTCCATCACCCCTCCACTTT. This encodes CASRLLPSPLHF. The variable domain in full, with residues beyond the CDR3 obtained from the reference TRBV28 and TRBJ1-6 genes, is DVKVTQSSRYLVKRTGEKVFLECVQDMDHENMFWYRQDPGLGLRLIYFSYDVKMKEKGDIPEGYSVSREKKERFSLILESASTNQTSMYLCASRLLPSPLHFGNGTRLTVT.